Listed here is a single T cell receptor (beta chain). In the original workflow: For nucleated cells, counts were estimated from reference gene primer amplification. Here immunoSEQ multiplex PCR was the method, and the copy in TCRdb shows in-frame clones only, minus some. V and J calls plus clone size are reproduced from that table; the DNA served to infer D and trimming. The table includes about 170,000 clones, 88% detected once. These data originate in a study of blood T cell repertoires in COVID-19. At the level of the study: There were acute and convalescent COVID-19 samples, and they came from the United States, Italy and Spain. The analysed material was cDNA or gDNA that came from T cells, B-cell-depleted T cells, or PBMCs.

The CDR3 runs to 16 residues. Germline CDR1 reads SGHTA; CDR2 reads FQGNSA. The V gene lost 1 base and the J gene lost 1 base, with 13 bases spanning the gap. V gene TRBV7-2 combines with J gene TRBJ1-1; TRBD1 is a possible D gene (5 bases). The specimen sequenced was peripheral blood. This receptor was taken from a man aged 45-65 years who had recovered from COVID-19. CDR3 sequence: CASSLVSWGRNTEAFF. CDR3 nucleotide sequence: TGTGCCAGCAGCTTAGTATCTTGGGGCAGGAACACTGAAGCTTTCTTT.